The rows below give T cell receptor beta chains drawn from one sample of a study of T cell repertoires in cytomegalovirus infection. Their antigen targets remain unknown. TCRdb called the reads again in MiXCR, with one record for every CDR3 protein. In the table there are tens of thousands of distinct CDR3 sequences, around 25% of which are singletons. This specimen consisted of CD8+ T cells from cultured PBMCs, obtained from culture after CMV antigen stimulation. The receptors originated from a human donor in good health (CMV status not recorded). Some clones in this sample may be carry-over from other donors' samples. CDR3s include the opening cysteine and the closing phenylalanine or tryptophan. The order of the fields is J gene, V gene, D gene, clone size, CDR3 protein, CDR3 DNA. A D gene is named only where the DNA matches it firmly. The size of a clone is reported for some rows only, either as once, few or many, or as a class for expanded clones.

>TRBJ2-1|TRBV7-9|.|many
CASRGAQRALWNEQFF
TGTGCCAGCAGGGGGGCCCAGCGGGCCTTATGGAATGAGCAGTTCTTC
>TRBJ1-1|TRBV6-1|.|few
CASSEVLNTEAFF
TGTGCCAGCAGTGAAGTCCTGAACACTGAAGCTTTCTTT
>TRBJ2-7|TRBV4-3|TRBD1|many
CASSQVDRGAYEQYF
TGCGCCAGCAGCCAAGTGGACAGGGGAGCCTACGAGCAGTACTTC
>TRBJ2-7|TRBV19|.|many
CASSTQLTAPQSYEQYF
TGTGCCAGTAGTACGCAATTGACAGCGCCCCAGTCCTACGAGCAGTACTTC
>TRBJ1-2|TRBV7-9|TRBD1|.
CASSLEVGQGNGYTF
TGTGCCAGCAGCTTAGAGGTCGGACAGGGAAATGGCTACACCTTC
>TRBJ2-7|TRBV12-3/TRBV12-4|TRBD2|.
CASSLRPSGNYEQYF
TGTGCCAGCAGTTTGCGCCCTAGCGGGAACTACGAGCAGTACTTC
>TRBJ1-6|TRBV12-3/TRBV12-4|.|many
CASRGPPSSPLHF
TGTGCCAGCCGAGGCCCTCCGTCTTCACCCCTCCACTTT
>TRBJ2-1|TRBV7-3|.|.
CASSVGTDMLQFF
TGTGCCAGCAGCGTCGGGACTGATATGTTGCAGTTCTTC
>TRBJ2-3|TRBV12-3/TRBV12-4|TRBD1|.
CASSGDRATDTQYF
TGTGCCAGCAGTGGGGACAGGGCCACAGATACGCAGTATTTT
>TRBJ2-7|TRBV11-3|.|few
CASSLRRGIIDEQYF
TGTGCCAGCAGCTTACGCCGGGGTATCATCGACGAGCAGTACTTC
>TRBJ2-3|TRBV14|.|.
CASSQDSADYADTQYF
TGTGCCAGCAGCCAAGATTCGGCCGATTATGCAGATACGCAGTATTTT
>TRBJ2-5|TRBV7-3|.|.
CASSLGIQETQYF
TGTGCCAGCAGCTTAGGGATCCAAGAGACCCAGTACTTC
>TRBJ2-5|TRBV20-1|.|.
CSARGRGYQETQYF
TGCAGTGCTAGGGGGAGGGGGTACCAAGAGACCCAGTACTTC
>TRBJ2-1|TRBV7-8|TRBD1|many
CASSLEAGGGRDEQFF
TGTGCCAGCTCCTTAGAGGCAGGGGGCGGAAGGGATGAGCAGTTCTTC
>TRBJ1-4|TRBV4-3|.|few
CASSQDFREKLFF
TGCGCCAGCAGCCAAGATTTCAGGGAAAAACTGTTTTTT
>TRBJ1-1|TRBV30|.|.
CAWSVAPMGTEAFF
TGTGCCTGGAGTGTCGCCCCGATGGGGACTGAAGCTTTCTTT
>TRBJ2-1|TRBV7-2|TRBD2|.
CASSSTSGGYNEQFF
TGTGCCAGCAGCTCTACTAGCGGGGGCTACAATGAGCAGTTCTTC
>TRBJ2-7|TRBV27|TRBD1|.
CASSGTGVHEQYF
TGTGCCAGCTCCGGGACAGGGGTCCACGAGCAGTACTTC
>TRBJ2-7|TRBV7-3|TRBD2|many
CASSSGTSGGSYEQYF
TGTGCCAGCAGCTCCGGGACTAGCGGGGGTTCCTACGAGCAGTACTTC
>TRBJ2-1|TRBV27|TRBD2|.
CASSLQGTSGRANEQFF
TGTGCCAGCAGTCTACAGGGGACTAGCGGGAGGGCCAATGAGCAGTTCTTC
>TRBJ2-3|TRBV7-6|.|many
CASSLGATDTQYF
TGTGCCAGCAGCTTAGGGGCTACAGATACGCAGTATTTT
>TRBJ1-5|TRBV7-6|.|many
CASSSSYSQPQHF
TGTGCCAGCAGCTCTAGTTATAGTCAGCCCCAGCATTTT
>TRBJ2-7|TRBV7-3|TRBD2|.
CASSLTGGNEQYF
TGTGCCAGCAGCTTAACGGGAGGGAACGAGCAGTACTTC
>TRBJ2-1|TRBV6-5|.|.
CASSYVIGSSYNEQFF
TGTGCCAGCAGTTACGTGATCGGAAGCTCCTACAATGAGCAGTTCTTC
>TRBJ1-6|TRBV4-3|.|.
CASRPDRATYNSPLHF
TGCGCCAGCAGACCGGACAGAGCAACCTATAATTCACCCCTCCACTTT
>TRBJ1-2|TRBV6-4|.|.
CASSDPGAGYTF
TGTGCCAGCAGTGACCCCGGGGCTGGCTACACCTTC
>TRBJ1-2|TRBV5-6|.|many
CASSLAAGKGHTF
TGTGCCAGCAGCTTGGCCGCCGGTAAGGGACACACCTTC
>TRBJ1-4|TRBV7-9|.|many
CASSLGYPGEREKLFF
TGTGCCAGCAGCTTAGGATATCCGGGGGAACGTGAAAAACTGTTTTTT
>TRBJ1-1|TRBV6-1|TRBD1|many
CASSVGQGAGMNTEAFF
TGTGCCAGCAGTGTAGGACAGGGCGCTGGTATGAACACTGAAGCTTTCTTT
>TRBJ1-1|TRBV7-9|.|many
CASSPLFGRGNTEAFF
TGTGCCAGCAGCCCCTTGTTCGGAAGGGGGAACACTGAAGCTTTCTTT
>TRBJ1-4|TRBV20-1|.|.
CSAQEGAGAGEKLFF
TGCAGTGCTCAAGAGGGCGCGGGGGCCGGTGAAAAACTGTTTTTT
>TRBJ2-7|TRBV10-2|TRBD2|few
CASLGGSSYEQYF
TGCGCCAGTCTCGGGGGGAGCTCCTACGAGCAGTACTTC
>TRBJ1-6|TRBV27|.|many
CASSPPTGNSPLHF
TGTGCCAGCAGTCCGCCAACAGGGAACTCACCCCTCCACTTT
>TRBJ2-4|TRBV3-1|TRBD1|.
CASSQDRGRWDIQYF
TGTGCCAGCAGCCAGGACAGGGGGCGCTGGGACATTCAGTACTTC
>TRBJ2-6|TRBV20-1|.|few
CSAFYGPSGANVLTF
TGCAGTGCCTTTTACGGCCCCTCTGGGGCCAACGTCCTGACTTTC
>TRBJ2-2|TRBV4-3|.|few
CASSQDRDTGELFF
TGCGCCAGCAGCCAAGATCGAGACACCGGGGAGCTGTTTTTT
>TRBJ2-7|TRBV5-3|TRBD2|.
CARSLPRTSGSYEQYF
TGTGCCAGAAGCCTCCCACGGACTAGCGGGAGTTACGAGCAGTACTTC
>TRBJ1-5|TRBV9|.|few
CASSVDSGVLQPQHF
TGTGCCAGCAGCGTAGACTCCGGGGTTTTGCAGCCCCAGCATTTT
>TRBJ2-7|TRBV7-8|.|few
CASSPPVASYEQYF
TGTGCCAGCAGCCCCCCCGTGGCCTCCTACGAGCAGTACTTC
>TRBJ2-5|TRBV27|.|few
CASSFSGPQETQYF
TGTGCCAGCAGTTTCAGCGGGCCCCAAGAGACCCAGTACTTC
>TRBJ2-1|TRBV12-3/TRBV12-4|.|many
CASSPGTGSYNEQFF
TGTGCCAGCAGTCCCGGGACGGGCTCCTACAATGAGCAGTTCTTC
>TRBJ1-6|TRBV19|.|few
CASSPTGNSPLHF
TGTGCCAGTAGTCCTACAGGGAATTCACCCCTCCACTTT
>TRBJ2-1|TRBV9|.|.
CASSLQGDTYNEQFF
TGTGCCAGCAGCCTACAGGGTGACACCTACAATGAGCAGTTCTTC
>TRBJ2-7|TRBV2|TRBD1|.
CASTPDRGKKVSYEQYF
TGTGCCAGCACCCCTGACAGGGGAAAAAAGGTATCCTACGAGCAGTACTTC
>TRBJ1-2|TRBV4-1|.|few
CASSQAAETGPNYGYTF
TGCGCCAGCAGCCAGGCCGCCGAGACTGGCCCCAACTATGGCTACACCTTC
>TRBJ1-1|TRBV7-9|.|many
CASSVVIQGTEAFF
TGTGCCAGCAGCGTAGTTATACAGGGAACTGAAGCTTTCTTT
>TRBJ1-5|TRBV7-9|.|.
CASSLGEGGPTLPQHF
TGTGCCAGCAGCTTAGGGGAGGGGGGCCCCACGTTGCCCCAGCATTTT
>TRBJ2-2|TRBV19|TRBD1|many
CATKLDRGQVGELFF
TGTGCCACCAAGTTGGACAGGGGGCAAGTCGGGGAGCTGTTTTTT
>TRBJ2-1|TRBV6-2/TRBV6-3|.|.
CASSYSKQGSWDEQFF
TGTGCCAGCAGTTACTCGAAGCAGGGGTCTTGGGATGAGCAGTTCTTC
>TRBJ2-7|TRBV11-3|.|few
CASSLQGIELEQYF
TGTGCCAGCAGCTTACAGGGCATCGAACTCGAGCAGTACTTC
>TRBJ2-7|TRBV7-9|TRBD1|.
CASSWLGQGASYEQYF
TGTGCCAGCAGCTGGTTGGGACAGGGGGCTTCCTACGAGCAGTACTTC
>TRBJ2-5|TRBV28|.|.
CASMDSQETQYF
TGTGCCAGCATGGACAGCCAAGAGACCCAGTACTTC
>TRBJ1-5|TRBV6-2/TRBV6-3|.|.
CASKEWATANQPQHF
TGTGCCAGTAAAGAGTGGGCGACAGCTAATCAGCCCCAGCATTTT
>TRBJ2-7|TRBV7-6|TRBD1|many
CASSAWDSHYEQYF
TGTGCCAGCAGCGCCTGGGACAGCCACTACGAGCAGTACTTC
>TRBJ2-7|TRBV4-3|.|.
CASSQGSAGAERYEQYF
TGCGCCAGCAGCCAAGGCTCGGCGGGGGCAGAAAGGTACGAGCAGTACTTC
>TRBJ1-3|TRBV28|.|few
CASSFQSGGSGNTIYF
TGTGCCAGCAGTTTCCAAAGCGGAGGCTCTGGAAACACCATATATTTT
>TRBJ2-7|TRBV20-1|.|few
CSARKEGLNEQYF
TGCAGTGCTAGAAAGGAGGGCCTAAACGAGCAGTACTTC
>TRBJ2-5|TRBV9|.|few
CASSVAGAIQETQYF
TGTGCCAGCAGCGTAGCGGGGGCAATCCAAGAGACCCAGTACTTC